Described below is a single T cell receptor beta chain sequence and its context. As yet, its antigen is unknown. Sequenced by immunoSEQ multiplex PCR; TCRdb stores in-frame clones only, minus some. Among roughly 100,000 clones listed, 93% were seen once. V lost 0 bases and J 6 bases, leaving 11 bases between the germline ends. CDR3 length equals 14 residues. Per the germline V gene, CDR1 is SGHAT and CDR2 is FQNNGV. The sample belongs to a study of siplizumab effects on memory and regulatory T cells. Study-wide findings and caveats: Naive T cells looked more diverse than memory cells and looked like major alloresponse contributors. Significant reduction of alloreactive sequences traceable to unstimulated CD4+ memory cells was observed with siplizumab. Sequences below about 10^-5 frequency were poorly captured. As a result, only a minor fraction of alloreactive clones mapped to unstimulated subsets.

The origin of this receptor is a human donor in good health. The sample comprised CD8+ T cells sorted from blood. This chain joins TRBV11-2 and TRBJ1-1; weak D call: TRBD1 (6 bases). The CDR3 loop is CASSLERGMAEAFF. For the CDR3, the DNA is TGTGCCAGCAGCTTAGAAAGGGGGATGGCTGAAGCTTTCTTT.